A selection of T cell receptor beta chains follows, all from one sample in a study of technical replicates of blood from a few donors. Clones were sequenced by immunoSEQ multiplex PCR, and TCRdb holds only the in-frame ones, with some missing. The data show 74,000 or so clones, about 90% seen once. The sequenced sample consisted of T cells isolated from PBMCs. The receptors were sampled from a human donor in good health. Both conserved end residues are part of each CDR3. Fields, in order: D gene, clone size, V gene, J gene, CDR3 protein, CDR3 DNA. D genes are given only for firm matches. A clone size is listed for some rows: how often the clone was seen (once, few, many), or a class if it is expanded.

d_gene: .; abundance: .; v_gene: TRBV5-3; j_gene: TRBJ1-4; CDR3aa: CARSLSEEDNEKLFF; CDR3nt: TGTGCCAGAAGCTTGTCTGAGGAGGATAATGAAAAACTGTTTTTT
d_gene: TRBD2; abundance: .; v_gene: TRBV9; j_gene: TRBJ2-3; CDR3aa: CASMGGRAPDTQYF; CDR3nt: TGTGCCAGCATGGGCGGGAGGGCCCCAGATACGCAGTATTTT
d_gene: TRBD1; abundance: .; v_gene: TRBV28; j_gene: TRBJ1-2; CDR3aa: CASSFFGTGATYGYTF; CDR3nt: TGTGCCAGCAGTTTCTTCGGGACAGGGGCAACCTATGGCTACACCTTC
d_gene: .; abundance: .; v_gene: TRBV7-2; j_gene: TRBJ2-7; CDR3aa: CASSQWDGGSYEQYF; CDR3nt: TGTGCCAGCAGCCAATGGGACGGGGGCTCCTACGAGCAGTACTTC
d_gene: TRBD1; abundance: .; v_gene: TRBV28; j_gene: TRBJ2-7; CDR3aa: CASSPAGTESYEQYF; CDR3nt: TGTGCCAGCAGTCCGGCCGGGACAGAGTCCTACGAGCAGTACTTC
d_gene: TRBD2; abundance: .; v_gene: TRBV5-6; j_gene: TRBJ2-1; CDR3aa: CASSLLGEGEQFF; CDR3nt: TGTGCCAGCAGCTTGCTGGGGGAGGGTGAGCAGTTCTTC
d_gene: TRBD1; abundance: .; v_gene: TRBV2; j_gene: TRBJ1-4; CDR3aa: CASSARTGFEKLFF; CDR3nt: TGTGCCAGCAGCGCCCGGACAGGGTTTGAAAAACTGTTTTTT
d_gene: .; abundance: .; v_gene: TRBV4-2; j_gene: TRBJ2-2; CDR3aa: CASSHPSTGELFF; CDR3nt: TGTGCCAGCAGCCACCCTAGCACCGGGGAGCTGTTTTTT
d_gene: TRBD1; abundance: .; v_gene: TRBV28; j_gene: TRBJ2-7; CDR3aa: CASSLPGQGYYEQYF; CDR3nt: TGTGCCAGCAGTTTACCCGGACAGGGTTACTACGAGCAGTACTTC
d_gene: TRBD1; abundance: .; v_gene: TRBV11-1; j_gene: TRBJ2-7; CDR3aa: CASGVRDRFSYEQYF; CDR3nt: TGTGCCAGCGGGGTTCGGGACAGGTTCTCCTACGAGCAGTACTTC
d_gene: .; abundance: .; v_gene: TRBV7-9; j_gene: TRBJ1-4; CDR3aa: CASSPREGQGEKLFF; CDR3nt: TGTGCCAGCAGCCCGCGGGAGGGGCAAGGGGAAAAACTGTTTTTT
d_gene: TRBD1; abundance: .; v_gene: TRBV5-4; j_gene: TRBJ2-5; CDR3aa: CASSQMGQGEETQYF; CDR3nt: TGTGCCAGCAGCCAAATGGGACAGGGGGAAGAGACCCAGTACTTC
d_gene: TRBD1; abundance: .; v_gene: TRBV15; j_gene: TRBJ1-1; CDR3aa: CATSGKGQGIPYTEAFF; CDR3nt: TGTGCCACCAGCGGAAAAGGACAGGGAATCCCGTACACTGAAGCTTTCTTT
d_gene: TRBD1; abundance: .; v_gene: TRBV4-3; j_gene: TRBJ1-5; CDR3aa: CASSLTGGGQPQHF; CDR3nt: TGCGCCAGCAGCCTCACAGGGGGCGGTCAGCCCCAGCATTTT
d_gene: TRBD1; abundance: .; v_gene: TRBV7-2; j_gene: TRBJ1-1; CDR3aa: CASSLTGTAYTEAFF; CDR3nt: TGTGCCAGCAGCCTTACCGGGACAGCTTACACTGAAGCTTTCTTT
d_gene: .; abundance: .; v_gene: TRBV19; j_gene: TRBJ1-2; CDR3aa: CASTLGGYGYTF; CDR3nt: TGTGCCAGTACCCTCGGGGGTTATGGCTACACCTTC
d_gene: TRBD2; abundance: .; v_gene: TRBV5-1; j_gene: TRBJ2-7; CDR3aa: CASSWTSGVSYEQYF; CDR3nt: TGCGCCAGCAGCTGGACTAGCGGGGTTTCCTACGAGCAGTACTTC
d_gene: .; abundance: .; v_gene: TRBV7-2; j_gene: TRBJ1-4; CDR3aa: CASSFPGDPQSNEKLFF; CDR3nt: TGTGCCAGCAGCTTTCCAGGGGACCCTCAGAGTAATGAAAAACTGTTTTTT
d_gene: TRBD1; abundance: .; v_gene: TRBV30; j_gene: TRBJ1-2; CDR3aa: CAWSPGTGRSYTF; CDR3nt: TGTGCCTGGAGTCCTGGGACAGGGAGGAGCTACACCTTC
d_gene: .; abundance: .; v_gene: TRBV14; j_gene: TRBJ2-1; CDR3aa: CASSRARYEQFF; CDR3nt: TGTGCCAGCAGCCGAGCCCGATATGAGCAGTTCTTC
d_gene: TRBD1; abundance: .; v_gene: TRBV19; j_gene: TRBJ2-5; CDR3aa: CASSRQGEETQYF; CDR3nt: TGTGCCAGTAGTAGACAGGGGGAAGAGACCCAGTACTTC
d_gene: .; abundance: .; v_gene: TRBV9; j_gene: TRBJ2-5; CDR3aa: CASSLGDFSLETQYF; CDR3nt: TGTGCCAGCAGCCTAGGGGACTTCTCGCTAGAGACCCAGTACTTC
d_gene: .; abundance: .; v_gene: TRBV29-1; j_gene: TRBJ1-2; CDR3aa: CSVDGGDGYTF; CDR3nt: TGCAGCGTTGACGGGGGGGACGGCTACACCTTC
d_gene: .; abundance: once; v_gene: TRBV4-2; j_gene: TRBJ2-5; CDR3aa: CASNQGSRETQYF; CDR3nt: TGTGCCAGCAACCAAGGGAGTCGGGAGACCCAGTACTTC
d_gene: .; abundance: .; v_gene: TRBV27; j_gene: TRBJ2-5; CDR3aa: CASSFSQGGWTQYF; CDR3nt: TGTGCCAGCAGTTTTTCGCAGGGTGGGTGGACCCAGTACTTC
d_gene: TRBD2; abundance: .; v_gene: TRBV7-6; j_gene: TRBJ2-7; CDR3aa: CASSYGLAGSYEQYF; CDR3nt: TGTGCCAGCAGCTACGGACTAGCGGGATCATACGAGCAGTACTTC
d_gene: .; abundance: .; v_gene: TRBV19; j_gene: TRBJ1-3; CDR3aa: CASSLSPGNTIYF; CDR3nt: TGTGCCAGTAGTCTTAGTCCCGGAAACACCATATATTTT